The present TCR beta chain was sequenced within a study of Graves' ophthalmopathy and Graves' hyperthyroidism. Study-wide context: Stable hyperthyroidism denotes an absence of ophthalmopathy throughout 18 months of follow-up.

The hyperthyroidism patients had a new diagnosis of under 2 months' duration and were aged 18 to 65. Germline assignment: CDR1 SEHNR and CDR2 FQNEAQ (reference sequence). Trimming removed 6 bases at V and 8 bases at J, with 25 bases between. CDR3 size: 17 residues. Study-wide points: Ophthalmopathy progression was predicted by the model at less than 71% sensitivity and roughly 72% specificity.

A note on this clonotype: The antigen is unknown.

TCR beta CDR3 regions were amplified from RNA transcripts. Scientists carried out first-round RT-PCR using HTBI primers and then a second-round multiplex PCR. MiXCR, applied by TCRdb to the multiplex PCR reads, yields one record per CDR3 protein. This sample has a few hundred thousand distinct CDR3 sequences, with less than 45% found just once. The TCR was taken from an adult man with Graves' hyperthyroidism. The chain has TRBV7-9 and TRBJ1-4; TRBD1 is a possible D gene (5 bases). What was sequenced was peripheral blood or thyroid tissue (not recorded which). CDR3 nucleotide sequence: TGTGCCAGCAGGAGTTCCGGGTTGAACGAAGGGGAGGAAAAACTGTTTTTT. Translated: CASRSSGLNEGEEKLFF.